The 21 T cell receptor beta chains in this list originate from one sample, sequenced in a study of blood T cell repertoires in COVID-19. Clones were read by immunoSEQ multiplex PCR, and TCRdb kept only the in-frame ones, dropping some. The repertoire holds tens of thousands of clones, with over 75% as singletons. The sample taken for sequencing was peripheral blood. Receptors originate from a human donor in a cohort sampled during active COVID-19.

This clone has a handful of counts. The rearrangement uses TRBV7-9 and TRBJ1-2, with TRBD1 matching over 7 bases. Germline assignment: CDR1 SEHNR and CDR2 FQNEAQ (reference sequence). J was trimmed by 8 bases and V by 5 bases; bases with no gene match: 8. The CDR3 totals 13 residues. The chain's CDR3 is CASSLTGPEGYTF. CDR3 nucleotides: TGTGCCAGCAGCCTGACAGGGCCGGAGGGCTACACCTTC.

This clone was seen more than once but under ten times. V gene TRBV30 combines with J gene TRBJ1-1; no reliable D call. This CDR3 spans 13 amino acids. Trimming cost V 0 bases and J 7 bases, with 12 bases left between them. The germline V gene has CDR1 GTSNPN and CDR2 SVGIG (reference sequence). The CDR3 here is CAWSVQTPDEAFF. CDR3 bases: TGTGCCTGGAGTGTACAGACGCCCGATGAAGCTTTCTTT. Full variable domain (outside the CDR3, taken from reference TRBV30 and TRBJ1-1): SQTIHQWPATLVQPVGSPLSLECTVEGTSNPNLYWYRQAAGRGLQLLFYSVGIGQISSEVPQNLSASRPQDRQFILSSKKLLLSDSGFYLCAWSVQTPDEAFFGQGTRLTVV.

The chain combines TRBV14 with TRBJ2-5; TRBD1 is a possible D gene (5 bases). The V end lost 2 bases, the J end lost 5 bases, and 12 bases lay between the germline ends. Germline CDR1 SGHDN, CDR2 FVKESK. The CDR3 consists of 14 residues. The CDR3 DNA is TGTGCCAGCAGCCAAAACTGGCAGGGCGAGACCCAGTACTTC. Translated: CASSQNWQGETQYF.

V is TRBV5-1 and J is TRBJ1-1, with 9 positions matching TRBD1. Germline V lookup: CDR1 SGHRS, CDR2 YFSETQ. J was trimmed by 6 bases and V by 2 bases; bases with no gene match: 11. There are 16 residues in the CDR3. CDR3 sequence (DNA): TGCGCCAGCAGCTTCACAGGGGGCCCGGAAGAAGCTGAAGCTTTCTTT. Translated, it gives CASSFTGGPEEAEAFF.

The chain links TRBV15 to TRBJ1-2; a possible D gene is TRBD1 (5 bases). The CDR3 runs 14 residues. Germline V CDR1 and CDR2: LNHNV, YYDKDF (reference sequence). Trimming removed 5 bases from V and 8 bases from J, with 18 bases in between. In DNA, the CDR3 is TGTGCCACCAGCGAAAGGGCGCAGGGAGGCGGCTACACCTTC. Its protein is CATSERAQGGGYTF.

The chain couples TRBV25-1 to TRBJ2-7; D call uncertain. Deletions cut 3 bases from V and 0 bases from J, with 6 bases between. The germline CDR1 and CDR2 sequences are MGHDK and SYGVNS. There are 13 residues in the CDR3. CDR3 sequence: CASSDFSSYEQYF. CDR3 coding DNA: TGTGCCAGCAGTGATTTTAGCTCCTACGAGCAGTACTTC.

The chain is built from TRBV28 and TRBJ2-7; D is undetermined. Germline V gene lookup returns CDR1 MDHEN and CDR2 SYDVKM. V was shortened by 5 bases and J by 3 bases, with 8 bases between the two germline ends. The CDR3 has 12 amino acids. The CDR3 coding sequence is TGTGCCAGCAGTCAGCGAAACTACGAGCAGTACTTC. Its translation is CASSQRNYEQYF.

The sample holds one count of this clone. This chain joins TRBV4-1 and TRBJ2-1; TRBD2 aligns across 11 bases. Looked up from germline, CDR1 is MGHRA and CDR2 is YSYEKL. The CDR3 totals 16 residues. The ends lost 1 base at V and 6 bases at J; junction bases unmatched: 5. CDR3 in amino acids: CASSQVPSGGRNEQFF. CDR3 in DNA: TGCGCCAGCAGCCAAGTCCCTAGCGGGGGGCGCAATGAGCAGTTCTTC.

The rearrangement links TRBV12-5 to TRBJ2-1; 15 bases match TRBD2. With 0 bases clipped from V and 10 bases from J, the junction kept 7 bases outside the gene matches. CDR1 is LGHNT and CDR2 is FRNRAP in the germline V gene. The CDR3 contains 17 residues. CDR3 in amino acids: CASGLVPGLAGGGEQFF. CDR3 coding DNA: TGTGCTAGTGGTTTGGTACCGGGACTAGCGGGAGGAGGGGAGCAGTTCTTC.

V gene TRBV10-3 combines with J gene TRBJ2-1; 9 bases are shared with TRBD2. CDR1 is ENHRY, CDR2 SYGVKD, per germline. The CDR3 spans 15 residues. Unmatched junction bases numbered 8, after V lost 4 bases and J lost 7 bases. CDR3 sequence reads: CAISVVIAGANEQFF. In DNA form, the CDR3 reads TGTGCCATCAGTGTGGTAATAGCGGGAGCTAATGAGCAGTTCTTC.

The chain has TRBV12-5 and TRBJ1-1, with D uncertain. The CDR3 consists of 14 residues. Per the germline V gene, CDR1 is LGHNT and CDR2 is FRNRAP. Trimming left V 8 bases short and J 0 bases short, with 13 bases between. CDR3 residues: CASFEGGLNTEAFF. CDR3 sequence (DNA): TGTGCTAGTTTCGAGGGCGGACTGAACACTGAAGCTTTCTTT.

The chain has TRBV6-6 and TRBJ1-4; 9 bases line up with TRBD1. Germline V CDR1 and CDR2: MNHNY, SVGAGI (reference sequence). The CDR3 totals 16 residues. After removal of 2 bases from V and 8 bases from J, the junction contained 9 bases not matched to a gene. CDR3 sequence reads: CASSYGGTGIREKLFF. The CDR3 DNA reads TGTGCCAGCAGTTACGGTGGGACAGGGATTCGGGAAAAACTGTTTTTT.

The rearrangement uses TRBV4-2 and TRBJ2-3, with 8 bases that match TRBD2. Germline assignment: CDR1 LGHNA and CDR2 YNFKEQ. V was clipped by 0 bases and J by 0 bases; unmatched bases: 5. The CDR3 is made up of 17 amino acids. In DNA, the CDR3 is TGTGCCAGCAGCCAAGATGGCGCGGGGGGCAGCACAGATACGCAGTATTTT. Translating gives CASSQDGAGGSTDTQYF.

CDR3 nucleotide sequence: TGCGCCAGCAGCGCCACCTGGGACAGCCGCGTGGGAAACACCATATATTTT. It translates to CASSATWDSRVGNTIYF. The genes are TRBV5-1 and TRBJ1-3; 7 positions agree with TRBD1. The length of the CDR3 is 17 residues. Germline V gene data show CDR1 as SGHRS and CDR2 as YFSETQ. J lost 4 bases, V lost 4 bases, and 14 bases had no gene match. The whole variable domain, filled in from reference TRBV5-1 and TRBJ1-3, reads KAGVTQTPRYLIKTRGQQVTLSCSPISGHRSVSWYQQTPGQGLQFLFEYFSETQRNKGNFPGRFSGRQFSNSRSEMNVSTLELGDSALYLCASSATWDSRVGNTIYFGEGSWLTVV.

This clone was seen once. The chain has TRBV19 and TRBJ1-5; D gene uncertain. CDR1 is LNHDA, CDR2 SQIVND, per germline (reference sequence). Trimming pared 8 bases from V and 1 base from J, leaving 21 bases between. The CDR3 covers 17 residues. For the CDR3, the DNA is TGTGCCAGTCAACCCACCCGGGAGGGAGGGAGCAATCAGCCCCAGCATTTT. Amino acid sequence: CASQPTREGGSNQPQHF.

The chain has TRBV6-1 and TRBJ2-4; a weak D match, TRBD2 (6 bases). V was trimmed by 3 bases and J by 7 bases, leaving 10 bases between them. The length of the CDR3 is 13 residues. Looked up from germline, CDR1 is MNHNS and CDR2 is SASEGT. CDR3 loop: CASSEGGSNIQYF. The DNA of the CDR3 is TGTGCCAGCAGTGAGGGGGGTAGCAACATTCAGTACTTC.

This chain joins TRBV30 and TRBJ1-4; TRBD1 agrees at 9 bases. The CDR3 is 15 amino acids. V was pared by 4 bases and J by 8 bases, with 11 bases of the junction left unmatched. Germline V CDR1 and CDR2: GTSNPN, SVGIG (reference sequence). This CDR3 is CAWKQQGAEGEKLFF. The CDR3 nucleotides read TGTGCCTGGAAGCAACAGGGGGCCGAAGGGGAAAAACTGTTTTTT.

In regard to this clone: One end of the junction fails to match germline, which may point to a read error. The chain combines TRBV7-8 with TRBJ2-7; TRBD2 agrees at 12 bases. The length of the CDR3 is 16 residues. Per germline, CDR1 SGHVS and CDR2 FQNEAQ. Here the CDR3 reads CANSFGLAGPSYEQYF. DNA for the CDR3: TGTGCCAACAGCTTCGGACTAGCGGGGCCGTCCTACGAGCAGTACTTC. Variable domain in full (rest from reference TRBV7-8 and TRBJ2-7): GAGVSQSPRYKVAKRGQDVALRCDPISGHVSLFWYQQALGQGPEFLTYFQNEAQLDKSGLPSDRFFAERPEGSVSTLKIQRTQQEDSAVYLCANSFGLAGPSYEQYFGPGTRLTVT.

This clone was seen a handful of times. The chain carries TRBV5-4 and TRBJ2-7; 7 positions match TRBD1. Per germline, CDR1 SGHNT and CDR2 YYREEE (reference sequence). Losses at the gene ends were 4 bases for V and 3 bases for J; bases not matched to a gene: 7. The CDR3 covers 14 residues. The chain's CDR3 is CASSPGDSLYEQYF. The CDR3 DNA is TGTGCCAGCAGCCCCGGGGACAGTCTCTACGAGCAGTACTTC.

Here the CDR3 DNA reads TGCGCCAGCAGCCAAGGAGGCAGGGGGCTCACTGAAAAACTGTTTTTT. This translates into CASSQGGRGLTEKLFF. The V and J genes are TRBV4-3 and TRBJ1-4; 8 bases agree with TRBD1. Germline lookup yields CDR1 LGHNA and CDR2 YSLEER. V trimming: 1 base; J trimming: 7 bases; junction bases outside the gene matches: 8. The CDR3 has 16 residues.

The sample holds a few counts of this clone. The chain employs TRBV11-2 and TRBJ2-1, with D uncertain. Trimming removed 4 bases from V and 6 bases from J, with 13 bases in between. Germline V lookup: CDR1 SGHAT, CDR2 FQNNGV. This CDR3 is built from 14 residues. Here the CDR3 reads CASSSLMAVNEQFF. The CDR3 nucleotides read TGTGCCAGCAGCTCGCTCATGGCGGTCAATGAGCAGTTCTTC.